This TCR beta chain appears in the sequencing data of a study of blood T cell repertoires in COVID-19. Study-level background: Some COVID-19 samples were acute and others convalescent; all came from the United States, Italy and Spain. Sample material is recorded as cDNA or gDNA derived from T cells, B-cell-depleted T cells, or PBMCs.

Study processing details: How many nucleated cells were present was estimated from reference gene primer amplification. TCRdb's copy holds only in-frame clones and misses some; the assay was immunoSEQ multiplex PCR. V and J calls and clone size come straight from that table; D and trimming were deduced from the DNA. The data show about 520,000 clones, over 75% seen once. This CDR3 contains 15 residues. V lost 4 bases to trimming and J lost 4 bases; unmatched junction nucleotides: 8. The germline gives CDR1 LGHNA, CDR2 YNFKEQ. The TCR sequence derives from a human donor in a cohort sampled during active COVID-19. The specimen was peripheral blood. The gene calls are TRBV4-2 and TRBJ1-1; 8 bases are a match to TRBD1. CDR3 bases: TGTGCCAGCAGCCCGACCTTGGACAGGGCCACTGAAGCTTTCTTT. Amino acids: CASSPTLDRATEAFF.